The present TCR beta chain was sequenced within a study of T cell responses to AZD1222 COVID-19 vaccine. The method was immunoSEQ multiplex PCR; TCRdb's version includes in-frame clones alone and lacks a portion of them. The table lists 130,000 to 150,000 clones, approximately 85% of them singletons. The CDR3 runs 14 residues. The germline V gene encodes CDR1 SEHNR and CDR2 FQNEAQ (reference sequence). With 3 bases removed from V and 4 bases from J, the gap between germline ends came to 12 bases. This TCR derives from an adult who received the MenACWY meningococcal vaccine as a control. The input for sequencing was peripheral blood, taken 28 days after the second dose of the MenACWY control vaccine. V and J are TRBV7-9 and TRBJ1-1; D gene uncertain. The CDR3 nucleotides read TGTGCCAGCAGCTTTTTGCAGGTCGGCACTGAAGCTTTCTTT. Translating it yields CASSFLQVGTEAFF.